This TCR beta chain is from a study of cytomegalovirus exposure and HLA in healthy donors. The overall study: A prior study identified 117 million unique TCR beta sequences from roughly 180 million T cells.

PCR amplification relied on 60 Vbeta primers (plus 13 Jbeta primers). Sequencing used immunoSEQ multiplex PCR; TCRdb keeps in-frame clones, though not all of them. The data hold roughly 150,000 clones, with roughly four fifths observed a single time. This CDR3 has 18 residues. CDR1 is SGHTS, CDR2 YDEGEE, per germline. The ends lost 3 bases at V and 6 bases at J; junction bases unmatched: 11. Findings of the study overall: It was 150 to 200 TCR beta chains that were listed as cytomegalovirus-associated. Most TCR sequences were uncommon, yet certain public TCRs appeared in many donors. The study dropped some indistinguishable V segments, TRBV6-2 and TRBV6-3 among them.

Note on this clone: Its antigen is undetermined.

The clonotype was recovered from a man younger than 35 in good health and CMV-seronegative. The chain carries TRBV5-8 and TRBJ2-3, with 15 bases aligning to TRBD2. The sequenced sample was PBMCs. Here the CDR3 DNA reads TGTGCCAGCAGCTCCGGACTAGCGGGAGGGCTCGGGCGGGATACGCAGTATTTT. This codes for CASSSGLAGGLGRDTQYF. The full variable domain, with the rest looked up from reference TRBV5-8 and TRBJ2-3, is EAGVTQSPTHLIKTRGQQATLRCSPISGHTSVYWYQQALGLGLQFLLWYDEGEERNRGNFPPRFSGRQFPNYSSELNVNALELEDSALYLCASSSGLAGGLGRDTQYFGPGTRLTVL.